The entry below describes one T cell receptor (beta chain). The germline gene is not matched at one end of the junction; a read error may be the cause. Original data processing: Researchers report that nucleated cell counts were estimated from reference gene primer amplification. TCRdb keeps only in-frame clones here, not all; method: immunoSEQ multiplex PCR. V, J and clone size reflect that table, while D and trimming were determined from the DNA. The sample lists tens of thousands of clones, over 80% seen once, with roughly 6% in the top ten. The sample is drawn from a study of blood T cell repertoires in COVID-19. Whole-study context: There were acute and convalescent COVID-19 samples, and they came from the United States, Italy and Spain. PBMCs, B-cell-depleted T cells, or T cells provided the cDNA or gDNA that made up the material.

Germline assignment: CDR1 SGHRS and CDR2 YFSETQ. This CDR3 spans 12 amino acids. The sample taken for sequencing was peripheral blood. This chain uses TRBV5-1 with TRBJ1-2, with D perhaps matching TRBD1 (5 bases). The receptor was isolated from a man aged 45-65 years with active COVID-19. The DNA of the CDR3 is TGCGCCAGCAGCTTGGAGGGCCAGGGAACCCTCTTC. Its translation: CASSLEGQGTLF.